The 10 T cell receptor beta chains below were found in one sample sequenced in a study of blood T cell repertoires in COVID-19. The table came from immunoSEQ multiplex PCR; TCRdb's copy has only in-frame clones and leaves some out. The sample includes 200,000 to 250,000 clones, roughly 85% seen only once; the top ten take 3% to 4.5%. Sample: PBMCs or T cells enriched from blood (not recorded which). The receptors were sampled from a woman between 40 and 55 years old with acute COVID-19.

The chain joins TRBV5-4 to TRBJ2-7; 8 positions agree with TRBD1. V lost 3 bases and J lost 6; bases outside the gene matches: 5. The germline V gene encodes CDR1 SGHNT and CDR2 YYREEE (reference sequence). CDR3 length: 13 amino acids. The CDR3 loop is CASSSGQGREQYF. In nucleotides, the CDR3 is TGTGCCAGCAGCTCAGGACAGGGTCGCGAGCAGTACTTC. The entire variable domain, with the rest obtained from reference TRBV5-4 and TRBJ2-7, is as follows: ETGVTQSPTHLIKTRGQQVTLRCSSQSGHNTVSWYQQALGQGPQFIFQYYREEENGRGNFPPRFSGLQFPNYSSELNVNALELDDSALYLCASSSGQGREQYFGPGTRLTVT.

The gene calls are TRBV4-3 and TRBJ2-6, with TRBD1 matching 7 bases. V lost 4 bases to trimming and J lost 4 bases; unmatched junction nucleotides: 10. The CDR3 covers 17 residues. Germline loops: CDR1 LGHNA, CDR2 YSLEER. CDR3 residues: CASSPFFQGVGANVLTF. For the CDR3, the DNA is TGCGCCAGCAGCCCGTTTTTTCAGGGGGTGGGGGCCAACGTCCTGACTTTC.

The V call is TRBV9, the J call TRBJ2-1; TRBD1 agrees at 8 bases. V lost 4 bases to trimming and J lost 7 bases; unmatched junction nucleotides: 7. This CDR3 is built from 14 residues. Germline loops: CDR1 SGDLS, CDR2 YYNGEE. In DNA form, the CDR3 reads TGTGCCAGCAGCATGACAGGGGTTCTAAATGAGCAGTTCTTC. Its protein is CASSMTGVLNEQFF.

This clone was seen a few times. J is TRBJ1-2 and V is TRBV29-1; unclear D gene. V was trimmed by 4 bases and J by 7 bases, leaving 10 bases between them. The germline V gene has CDR1 SQVTM and CDR2 ANQGSEA. This CDR3 spans 11 amino acids. The CDR3: CSVGPTGGYTF. CDR3 nucleotide sequence: TGCAGCGTTGGACCGACGGGTGGCTACACCTTC.

This chain joins TRBV9 and TRBJ1-5; tentatively, D is TRBD1 (5 bases). The V gene lost 0 bases and the J gene lost 8 bases, with 9 bases spanning the gap. The CDR3 totals 13 residues. Per the germline V gene, CDR1 is SGDLS and CDR2 is YYNGEE. The CDR3, as DNA: TGTGCCAGCAGCGTAGCCCCCAGGGAGCCCCAGCATTTT. This gives the protein CASSVAPREPQHF.

The chain uses TRBV19 and TRBJ1-1; TRBD1 aligns across 7 bases. Germline loops: CDR1 LNHDA, CDR2 SQIVND (reference sequence). With 5 bases clipped from V and 5 bases from J, the junction kept 17 bases outside the gene matches. The CDR3 is 17 amino acids. DNA for the CDR3: TGTGCCAGTAGTCCAGACGGGACAGCGCGGGTGACAACTGAAGCTTTCTTT. It translates to CASSPDGTARVTTEAFF.

This rearrangement joins TRBV7-9 to TRBJ2-5; 8 bases match TRBD1. CDR1 and CDR2 from the germline V gene are SEHNR and FQNEAQ (reference sequence). The CDR3 is made up of 14 amino acids. The V segment lost 6 bases and the J segment 2 bases; nucleotides outside the gene matches: 5. Here the CDR3 DNA reads TGTGCCAGCAGTCAGACAGGGGCACAAGAGACCCAGTACTTC. This encodes CASSQTGAQETQYF.

The chain carries TRBV18 and TRBJ1-1, with D possibly being TRBD1 (6 bases). This CDR3 spans 14 amino acids. Germline CDR1 reads KGHSH; CDR2 reads LQKENI. Trimming took 4 bases from V and 2 from J, leaving 11 bases between them. In nucleotides, the CDR3 is TGTGCCAGCTCACGACAGGAGATAAACACTGAAGCTTTCTTT. Its protein is CASSRQEINTEAFF. The full variable domain, its missing parts supplied by reference TRBV18 and TRBJ1-1, is NAGVMQNPRHLVRRRGQEARLRCSPMKGHSHVYWYRQLPEEGLKFMVYLQKENIIDESGMPKERFSAEFPKEGPSILRIQQVVRGDSAAYFCASSRQEINTEAFFGQGTRLTVV.

This chain uses TRBV7-9 with TRBJ1-6; TRBD1 might be the D (6 bases). This CDR3 region has 14 residues. With 2 bases removed from V and 10 bases from J, the gap between germline ends came to 12 bases. From germline, CDR1 is SEHNR and CDR2 FQNEAQ (reference sequence). CDR3 region: CASSLTVQGSPLHF. Here the CDR3 DNA reads TGTGCCAGCAGCTTAACTGTGCAGGGGTCACCCCTCCACTTT.

The chain links TRBV5-5 to TRBJ1-6; no clear D gene. CDR3 size: 15 residues. Trimming pared 4 bases from V and 6 bases from J, leaving 14 bases between. Germline V gene sequence: CDR1 SGHKS, CDR2 YYEKEE (reference sequence). CDR3 DNA sequence: TGTGCCAGCAGCAGGGAGCAGTTAGCTAATTCACCCCTCCACTTT. Protein: CASSREQLANSPLHF.